What follows are 17 T cell receptor beta chains derived from one specimen sequenced in a study of shared clonotypes between healthy human individuals. The protocol was immunoSEQ multiplex PCR, while the TCRdb copy is restricted to in-frame clones and leaves out a portion. The profile covers about a million clones, with about 80% appearing a single time and 0.89% taken by the ten largest. The sample taken for sequencing was memory CD4+ T cells from PBMCs. Specified subset: CD45RA-negative fraction. These receptors originate from a young man in good health. Some clones in this sample may be carry-over from other donors' samples.

In its sample, this clone was seen many times. The chain is built from TRBV19 and TRBJ1-1, with D uncertain. This CDR3 has 12 amino acids. V lost 1 base, J lost 6 bases, and 6 bases lay in between. Germline CDR1 and CDR2: LNHDA and SQIVND (reference sequence). The CDR3 bases are TGTGCCAGTAGTATAGTCGAATCTGAAGCTTTCTTT. Protein: CASSIVESEAFF.

The rearrangement links TRBV5-1 to TRBJ2-3; D unclear. The ends were cut back, 0 bases at V and 4 bases at J, with 15 bases in the middle. Germline V gene lookup returns CDR1 SGHRS and CDR2 YFSETQ. The CDR3 totals 16 residues. CDR3: CASSLAGNFEADTQYF. In nucleotides, the CDR3 is TGCGCCAGCAGCTTGGCTGGGAACTTCGAGGCAGATACGCAGTATTTT.

Only a few counts were recorded for this clone. The rearrangement joins TRBV2 to TRBJ1-4; 10 bases align to TRBD1. The CDR3 length is 16 residues. Trimming took 5 bases from V and 5 from J; bases not matched to a gene: 8. Germline CDR1 reads SNHLY; CDR2 reads FYNNEI. The CDR3 DNA follows: TGTGCCAGCAGTTTCGACAGGGGGCATGGGAATGAAAAACTGTTTTTT. It translates to CASSFDRGHGNEKLFF.

The CDR3 DNA follows: TGTGCCAGCAGCTTAGACGGGACAGCCTACGAGCAGTACTTC. Residues: CASSLDGTAYEQYF. This chain connects TRBV7-9 to TRBJ2-7; the match to TRBD1 covers 7 bases. CDR1 and CDR2 from the germline V gene are SEHNR and FQNEAQ (reference sequence). The V gene end was trimmed by 1 base and the J gene end by 2 bases; junction bases not matched to a gene: 2. This CDR3 is 14 amino acids long.

The chain recombines TRBV7-9 with TRBJ2-7; unclear D gene. Trimming removed 1 base at V and 12 bases at J, with 16 bases between. Looked up from germline, CDR1 is SEHNR and CDR2 is FQNEAQ (reference sequence). This CDR3 is 13 amino acids long. The CDR3 protein is CASSLEPATLAYF. The CDR3 coding sequence is TGTGCCAGCAGCTTAGAACCAGCCACCCTGGCGTACTTC.

This chain uses TRBV27 with TRBJ2-7; 7 bases match TRBD2. Germline V gene data show CDR1 as MNHEY and CDR2 as SMNVEV (reference sequence). V was pared by 5 bases and J by 0 bases, with 4 bases of the junction left unmatched. The CDR3 has 14 amino acids. For the CDR3, the DNA is TGTGCCAGCAGTCAGCGGGGTGACTCCTACGAGCAGTACTTC. Its translation: CASSQRGDSYEQYF.

The CDR3 region has the DNA TGCAGCGTTTGGGCGGGAGCGGTCCCAGATACGCAGTATTTT. Its protein is CSVWAGAVPDTQYF. The chain combines TRBV29-1 with TRBJ2-3, with 7 bases aligning to TRBD2. V gave up 5 bases and J gave up 4 bases; unmatched junction bases: 9. This CDR3 comprises 14 residues. Germline V gene lookup returns CDR1 SQVTM and CDR2 ANQGSEA.

Only a few counts were recorded for this clone. The chain carries TRBV19 and TRBJ1-1; tentatively, D is TRBD1 (5 bases). V lost 7 bases to trimming and J lost 5 bases, with 14 bases between them. Germline loops: CDR1 LNHDA, CDR2 SQIVND (reference sequence). This CDR3 contains 13 residues. CDR3: CASKQEGETEAFF. The CDR3 bases are TGTGCCAGTAAACAGGAAGGTGAGACTGAAGCTTTCTTT.

V is TRBV9 and J is TRBJ2-4; possibly TRBD1 for D (6 bases). The length of the CDR3 is 17 residues. Germline-derived CDR1 and CDR2 are SGDLS and YYNGEE. V shed 0 bases and J shed 5 bases, with 18 bases lying between them. The CDR3 DNA sequence: TGTGCCAGCAGCGTAGGGACAGCCCAAACGTTCCAAAACATTCAGTACTTC. The encoded protein is CASSVGTAQTFQNIQYF.

This clone has a single count. Distinct nucleotide sequences in the sample also encode this CDR3. The chain links TRBV7-2 to TRBJ1-4; D not resolved. This CDR3 comprises 14 residues. Germline V gene sequence: CDR1 SGHTA, CDR2 FQGNSA. Trimming removed 2 bases at V and 2 bases at J, with 6 bases between. DNA of the CDR3: TGTGCCAGCAGCTTAAGGGCCACTAATGAAAAACTGTTTTTT. Amino acids: CASSLRATNEKLFF.

This chain uses TRBV28 with TRBJ2-7; 14 bases align to TRBD2. The CDR3 sequence is 16 residues long. J was trimmed by 1 base and V by 5 bases; bases with no gene match: 4. In germline, CDR1 is MDHEN, CDR2 SYDVKM. CDR3 region: CASSPGTSGSSYEQYF. The CDR3 DNA is TGTGCCAGCAGTCCCGGGACTAGCGGGAGTTCCTACGAGCAGTACTTC. Complete variable domain (other parts from reference TRBV28 and TRBJ2-7): DVKVTQSSRYLVKRTGEKVFLECVQDMDHENMFWYRQDPGLGLRLIYFSYDVKMKEKGDIPEGYSVSREKKERFSLILESASTNQTSMYLCASSPGTSGSSYEQYFGPGTRLTVT.

This clone was counted a few times. The genes are TRBV29-1 and TRBJ2-5; D is undetermined. The V gene lost 4 bases and the J gene lost 5 bases, with 5 bases spanning the gap. The germline V gene has CDR1 SQVTM and CDR2 ANQGSEA. The CDR3 totals 10 residues. The CDR3 is CSVAWETQYF. CDR3 nucleotides: TGCAGCGTTGCTTGGGAGACCCAGTACTTC.

This chain uses TRBV2 with TRBJ1-6, with TRBD1 as a possible D gene (6 bases). The CDR3 contains 15 residues. Germline assignment: CDR1 SNHLY and CDR2 FYNNEI. Trimming cost V 6 bases and J 8 bases, with 17 bases left between them. As DNA, the CDR3 is TGTGCCAGCAGCGCTTTCAGGGGTAATGATTCACCCCTCCACTTT. Its protein is CASSAFRGNDSPLHF.

This clone was counted only a few times. The J gene is TRBJ1-6, the V gene TRBV5-6; no clear D gene. This CDR3 has 12 residues. Germline V gene sequence: CDR1 SGHDT, CDR2 YYEEEE. The ends were cut back, 2 bases at V and 10 bases at J, with 7 bases in the middle. DNA of the CDR3: TGTGCCAGCAGCTTAGGGCGGTCACCCCTCCACTTT. This sequence encodes CASSLGRSPLHF.

This chain uses TRBV10-3 with TRBJ2-3; 11 nucleotides align to TRBD2. The CDR3 spans 17 residues. Germline loops: CDR1 ENHRY, CDR2 SYGVKD. Unmatched junction bases numbered 8, after V lost 4 bases and J lost 2 bases. For the CDR3, the DNA is TGTGCCATCAGTGGCGGCGGGACTAGCGGAGTCACAGATACGCAGTATTTT. It codes for CAISGGGTSGVTDTQYF.

A remark on this clone: Other DNA sequences in the same sample also yield this CDR3. V is TRBV19 and J is TRBJ1-2, with D perhaps matching TRBD1 (5 bases). Trimming took 3 bases from V and 2 from J, leaving 10 bases between them. This CDR3 contains 14 residues. The germline gives CDR1 LNHDA, CDR2 SQIVND (reference sequence). The CDR3 sequence: CASSIGTGNYGYTF. The CDR3 DNA sequence: TGTGCCAGTAGTATCGGGACGGGAAACTATGGCTACACCTTC.

The genes are TRBV18 and TRBJ1-1; no reliable D call. The germline gives CDR1 KGHSH, CDR2 LQKENI. The CDR3 sequence is 12 residues long. V lost 6 bases and J 13 bases, leaving 18 bases between the germline ends. The CDR3 sequence: CASSRTGAQSFF. CDR3 bases: TGTGCCAGCTCTCGGACGGGCGCCCAGAGTTTCTTT.